The rows below give T cell receptor beta chains drawn from one sample of a study of blood T cell repertoires in COVID-19. Clones were sequenced by immunoSEQ multiplex PCR, and TCRdb holds only the in-frame ones, with some missing. The table includes around 450,000 clones, about 90% detected once. Sequencing used PBMCs or T cells enriched from blood (not recorded which). These receptors came from a man between 18 and 35 years old who had recovered from COVID-19. Each CDR3 is given with its conserved first and last residue. Each record gives: J gene, V gene, clone size, D gene, CDR3 protein, CDR3 DNA. The D gene is left open where the match is weak. Size is omitted from some rows. Given values are once, few, many or a class for expanded clones.

TRBJ2-5 TRBV5-1 . . CASSNQDLYQETQYF TGCGCCAGCAGCAACCAGGACTTGTACCAAGAGACCCAGTACTTC
TRBJ1-5 TRBV19 once . CASNGGISNQPQHF TGTGCCAGTAACGGGGGGATTAGCAATCAGCCCCAGCATTTT
TRBJ1-5 TRBV19 . TRBD1 CASSTPGGRVNQPQHF TGTGCCAGTAGTACCCCAGGGGGCAGGGTCAATCAGCCCCAGCATTTT
TRBJ2-7 TRBV28 . TRBD1 CASNRGSYEQYF TGTGCCAGCAACAGGGGGTCGTATGAGCAGTACTTC
TRBJ1-5 TRBV27 . TRBD1 CASSSIGTGAHGSNQPQHF TGTGCCAGCAGTTCGATCGGGACAGGGGCACATGGTAGCAATCAGCCCCAGCATTTT
TRBJ2-7 TRBV6-2/TRBV6-3 . TRBD1 CASSSGTGIDEQYF TGTGCCAGCAGCTCCGGGACAGGGATAGACGAGCAGTACTTC
TRBJ1-6 TRBV3-1/TRBV3-2 once TRBD1 CASSQGQGVLTPLHF TGTGCCAGCAGCCAAGGACAGGGCGTTCTGACACCCCTCCACTTT
TRBJ1-1 TRBV11-2 . TRBD1 CASSLALTGTTEAFF TGTGCCAGCAGCTTAGCGTTGACAGGGACCACTGAAGCTTTCTTT
TRBJ2-1 TRBV15 . . CATSKTREMFDEQFF TGTGCCACCAGCAAAACCAGGGAAATGTTCGATGAGCAGTTCTTC
TRBJ1-4 TRBV4-1 . . CASRQSGTSAEKLFF TGCGCCAGCAGGCAATCCGGGACATCGGCTGAAAAACTGTTTTTT
TRBJ1-1 TRBV28 few TRBD1 CASSFRGGRGRLEAFF TGTGCCAGCAGTTTCCGAGGGGGCAGGGGCCGCCTTGAAGCTTTCTTT
TRBJ2-1 TRBV4-2 . . CASSQGLEVYEQFF TGTGCCAGCAGCCAAGGTCTAGAGGTCTATGAGCAGTTCTTC
TRBJ1-1 TRBV7-9 . . CASSSRGRNTEAFF TGTGCCAGCAGCTCCCGGGGGAGGAACACTGAAGCTTTCTTT
TRBJ1-4 TRBV29-1 . TRBD1 CSVGSEGAIEKLFF TGCAGCGTTGGATCGGAGGGGGCGATTGAAAAACTGTTTTTT
TRBJ2-5 TRBV5-5 . . CASSLFGQGGTQYF TGTGCCAGCAGCTTGTTTGGTCAGGGGGGGACCCAGTACTTC
TRBJ2-7 TRBV5-6 . . CASSGDLSRYEQYF TGTGCCAGCAGCGGAGACCTAAGCCGCTACGAGCAGTACTTC
TRBJ2-2 TRBV7-9 . TRBD1 CASSPNRDRGTGELFF TGTGCCAGCAGCCCCAATCGGGACAGGGGCACCGGGGAGCTGTTTTTT
TRBJ1-2 TRBV4-1 . . CASRPAGNYGYTF TGCGCCAGCAGGCCGGCAGGAAACTATGGCTACACCTTC
TRBJ1-6 TRBV11-2 . . CASSFYSSGSPLHF TGTGCCAGCAGCTTTTACAGCAGCGGGTCACCCCTCCACTTT
TRBJ2-1 TRBV7-8 . TRBD2 CASSGTSGSYNEQFF TGTGCCAGCAGCGGGACTAGCGGATCCTACAATGAGCAGTTCTTC
TRBJ1-4 TRBV7-2 . . CASSFGLWEKLLF TGTGCCAGCAGCTTCGGACTGTGGGAAAAACTGCTTTTT
TRBJ1-5 TRBV6-5 . . CASRKLGGEKQPQHF TGTGCCAGCAGAAAACTGGGGGGGGAAAAGCAGCCCCAGCATTTT
TRBJ2-2 TRBV9 few . CASSVSTGAGELFF TGTGCCAGCAGCGTATCCACGGGAGCCGGGGAGCTGTTTTTT
TRBJ1-2 TRBV7-9 . . CASSFSGGGYTF TGTGCCAGCAGCTTTTCAGGAGGTGGCTACACCTTC
TRBJ2-7 TRBV19 . . CASSKGGFSYEQYF TGTGCCAGTAGTAAGGGGGGGTTCTCCTACGAGCAGTACTTC
TRBJ2-1 TRBV18 once TRBD2 CASSTSGGEQFF TGTGCCAGCTCGACTAGCGGCGGTGAGCAGTTCTTC
TRBJ1-1 TRBV7-3 . TRBD1 CASSATGGGTEAFF TGTGCCAGCAGCGCTACAGGGGGCGGGACTGAAGCTTTCTTT
TRBJ2-1 TRBV5-5 . TRBD2 CASSRLAGGDNEQFF TGTGCCAGCAGCCGACTAGCGGGAGGGGACAATGAGCAGTTCTTC
TRBJ1-5 TRBV9 . . CASSGTGTSNQPQHF TGTGCCAGCAGTGGCACCGGGACAAGCAATCAGCCCCAGCATTTT
TRBJ2-1 TRBV11-2 . . CASSLERLVGNEQFF TGTGCCAGCAGCTTAGAGCGACTAGTGGGGAATGAGCAGTTCTTC
TRBJ2-7 TRBV29-1 . . CSVATGAEEQYF TGCAGCGTTGCCACAGGAGCCGAGGAGCAGTACTTC
TRBJ1-2 TRBV7-2 once . CASSLGAGDYGYTF TGTGCCAGCAGCTTAGGGGCGGGGGACTATGGCTACACCTTC
TRBJ2-2 TRBV5-1 . . CASSPPGAGELFF TGCGCCAGCAGCCCCCCGGGGGCCGGGGAGCTGTTTTTT
TRBJ2-7 TRBV5-8 . TRBD2 CASNLQRGPYEQYF TGTGCCAGCAACCTCCAGCGGGGACCCTACGAGCAGTACTTC
TRBJ2-1 TRBV7-8 . . CASSSFSGPNEQFF TGTGCCAGCAGCTCTTTTTCGGGTCCGAATGAGCAGTTCTTC
TRBJ2-1 TRBV2 . . CASSEGQGPYNEQFF TGTGCCAGCAGTGAAGGGCAGGGTCCCTACAATGAGCAGTTCTTC
TRBJ1-1 TRBV5-1 few . CASSLLTDNTEAFF TGCGCCAGCAGCCTGCTGACAGATAACACTGAAGCTTTCTTT
TRBJ1-5 TRBV6-6 . . CASKAVELQPQHF TGTGCCAGCAAGGCGGTTGAACTGCAGCCCCAGCATTTT
TRBJ1-5 TRBV2 once TRBD1 CASSFGQASNQPQHF TGTGCCAGCAGTTTCGGACAGGCTAGCAATCAGCCCCAGCATTTT
TRBJ2-5 TRBV5-4 . TRBD2 CAARASGLQETQYF TGTGCCGCGCGTGCTAGCGGACTCCAAGAGACCCAGTACTTC
TRBJ1-4 TRBV5-1 . TRBD1 CASSLRPGQPGQGWGGEKLFF TGCGCCAGCAGCTTGCGACCCGGTCAACCGGGACAGGGATGGGGCGGTGAAAAACTGTTTTTT
TRBJ2-3 TRBV10-1 . TRBD1 CATRQGSTDTQYF TGCGCCACCAGACAGGGATCCACAGATACGCAGTATTTT
TRBJ2-1 TRBV3-1/TRBV3-2 once TRBD2 CASSQEASGLYNEQFF TGTGCCAGCAGCCAAGAGGCTAGCGGTTTGTACAATGAGCAGTTCTTC
TRBJ1-6 TRBV3-1/TRBV3-2 . . CASSQGGQTSSYNSPLHF TGTGCCAGCAGCCAAGGCGGACAGACCTCCTCCTATAATTCACCCCTCCACTTT
TRBJ1-4 TRBV19 . . CASGEGEEKLFF TGTGCCAGTGGGGAGGGGGAAGAAAAACTGTTTTTT
TRBJ1-2 TRBV6-2/TRBV6-3 . . CASSTTGFGYTF TGTGCCAGCAGTACCACAGGTTTTGGCTACACCTTC
TRBJ1-1 TRBV4-1 . . CASSQAGTTEAFF TGCGCCAGCAGCCAGGCAGGGACAACTGAAGCTTTCTTT
TRBJ1-1 TRBV7-9 . . CASSLGAVGTEAFF TGTGCCAGCAGCTTAGGAGCGGTTGGCACTGAAGCTTTCTTT
TRBJ1-2 TRBV9 . TRBD1 CASSVDAGGFGYTF TGTGCCAGCAGCGTAGACGCAGGGGGCTTCGGCTACACCTTC
TRBJ1-1 TRBV5-4 few . CASSTDTKNTEAFF TGTGCCAGCAGCACTGACACAAAGAACACTGAAGCTTTCTTT
TRBJ2-1 TRBV11-2 . TRBD2 CASSLLKTSGGSYNEQFF TGTGCCAGCAGCCTACTGAAGACTAGCGGGGGATCCTACAATGAGCAGTTCTTC
TRBJ1-2 TRBV29-1 . . CSVEDSGIGYTF TGCAGCGTTGAAGATTCAGGGATCGGCTACACCTTC
TRBJ2-1 TRBV2 . TRBD2 CASSVTSGSHNEQFF TGTGCCAGCAGTGTTACTAGCGGGAGTCACAATGAGCAGTTCTTC
TRBJ1-2 TRBV5-4 . . CASSPGQRPVPLGYTF TGTGCCAGCAGCCCTGGCCAGCGACCCGTGCCCCTTGGCTACACCTTC
TRBJ1-2 TRBV20-1 . . CSASIGWYYGYTF TGCAGTGCGAGTATCGGTTGGTACTATGGCTACACCTTC
TRBJ1-5 TRBV2 . . CASRLTGQGGSNQPQHF TGTGCCAGCCGGTTGACAGGCCAAGGCGGGAGCAATCAGCCCCAGCATTTT
TRBJ1-6 TRBV28 . . CASYPSVYNSPLHF TGTGCCAGCTACCCCAGCGTATATAATTCACCCCTCCACTTT